The next 16 T cell receptor beta chains were all read from a single sample in a study of CD8 T cells in ankylosing spondylitis. TCRdb re-called the 5' RACE reads through MiXCR, storing one row per CDR3 protein. The sample lists around 540,000 distinct CDR3 sequences; more than 9.5% were seen once. Antigens for these TCRs are unknown. Study-wide findings and caveats: One TCR beta motif, made up of roughly 8 highly homologous variants, appeared characteristic of ankylosing spondylitis blood.

Sequencing used blood, either unsorted or a sorted T cell fraction (not recorded which). Receptors were obtained from a male donor with ankylosing spondylitis.

This clonotype has only one observation. The chain combines TRBV11-3 with TRBJ2-1, with 8 bases that match TRBD2. The CDR3 runs to 13 residues. Per the germline V gene, CDR1 is SGHNT and CDR2 is YENEEA. The V and J ends lost 5 bases and 12 bases, in that order; junction bases with no gene match: 9. The CDR3 loop is CASSPTLAGGQFF. CDR3 in DNA: TGTGCCAGCAGCCCCACCCTAGCGGGTGGGCAGTTCTTC.

The V and J genes are TRBV5-6 and TRBJ1-1; 8 positions match TRBD1. The CDR3 sequence is 14 residues long. V was clipped by 3 bases and J by 7 bases; unmatched bases: 8. The germline CDR1 and CDR2 sequences are SGHDT and YYEEEE. The CDR3 protein is CASSSRDRSYEAFF. The CDR3 bases are TGTGCCAGCAGCTCCAGGGACAGGTCCTATGAAGCTTTCTTT.

The chain joins TRBV11-2 to TRBJ2-3; TRBD2 agrees at 10 bases. After removal of 1 base from V and 0 bases from J, the junction contained 7 bases not matched to a gene. CDR3 size: 18 residues. Germline assignment: CDR1 SGHAT and CDR2 FQNNGV. CDR3 region: CASSLVIAGGTSTDTQYF. CDR3 in DNA: TGTGCCAGCAGCTTAGTAATAGCGGGAGGTACTAGCACAGATACGCAGTATTTT.

This clonotype came up a few times. The J gene is TRBJ2-2, the V gene TRBV5-1; D is perhaps TRBD1 or TRBD2 (6 bases each). The CDR3 loop spans 14 amino acids. Germline V gene lookup returns CDR1 SGHRS and CDR2 YFSETQ. The V end was cut by 3 bases, the J end by 5 bases, with 11 bases between. CDR3 in amino acids: CASSWGAATGELFF. The CDR3 nucleotides read TGCGCCAGCAGCTGGGGGGCAGCAACCGGGGAGCTGTTTTTT.

In its sample, this clonotype was seen many times. This rearrangement joins TRBV5-6 to TRBJ1-1; D unresolved. V was shortened by 0 bases and J by 7 bases, with 4 bases between the two germline ends. Germline V gives CDR1 SGHDT, CDR2 YYEEEE. The CDR3 loop spans 11 amino acids. The chain's CDR3 is CASSLVGEAFF. As DNA, the CDR3 is TGTGCCAGCAGCTTGGTCGGTGAAGCTTTCTTT.

Here the CDR3 DNA reads TGTGCCAGCAGCTTAGATACCGTATACAATGAGCAGTTCTTC. Its protein is CASSLDTVYNEQFF. J is TRBJ2-1 and V is TRBV11-3; D is unclear. Germline CDR1 reads SGHNT; CDR2 reads YENEEA. V was shortened by 0 bases and J by 4 bases, with 7 bases between the two germline ends. This CDR3 contains 14 residues.

This clonotype was picked up a small number of times. This chain connects TRBV30 to TRBJ2-1; 8 positions agree with TRBD2. The CDR3 is 11 amino acids. Looked up from germline, CDR1 is GTSNPN and CDR2 is SVGIG (reference sequence). Here the CDR3 DNA reads TGTGCAGCGGGAGCCTACAATGAGCAGTTCTTC. Protein sequence: CAAGAYNEQFF.

A few counts support this clonotype. The chain is built from TRBV5-1 and TRBJ1-6; possibly TRBD1 for D (5 bases). The CDR3 has 16 residues. The germline V and J ends were trimmed by 0 bases and 9 bases, with 16 bases remaining between them. Germline V gives CDR1 SGHRS, CDR2 YFSETQ. CDR3 sequence reads: CASSLEGTVPISPLHF. The DNA for the CDR3 is TGCGCCAGCAGCTTGGAAGGGACCGTTCCCATTTCACCCCTCCACTTT.

The V gene is TRBV20-1, the J gene TRBJ2-1; 7 bases agree with TRBD2. The CDR3 is 13 residues long. Germline loops: CDR1 DFQATT, CDR2 SNEGSKA (reference sequence). V lost 5 bases, J lost 3 bases, and 4 bases stayed unmatched. CDR3 region: CSAARDYYNEQFF. The CDR3 DNA sequence: TGCAGTGCTGCACGGGACTACTACAATGAGCAGTTCTTC.

This clonotype has more than one count but fewer than ten. The chain carries TRBV10-3 and TRBJ2-7; 14 nucleotides line up with TRBD2. After removal of 6 bases from V and 0 bases from J, the junction contained 1 base not matched to a gene. Germline assignment: CDR1 ENHRY and CDR2 SYGVKD. The CDR3 has 15 amino acids. The CDR3 DNA reads as TGTGCCATCAGGGGGACTAGCGGGAGCTCCTACGAGCAGTACTTC. This translates into CAIRGTSGSSYEQYF.

The chain combines TRBV20-1 with TRBJ2-5, with 11 bases matching TRBD2. CDR1 and CDR2 (germline): DFQATT, SNEGSKA (reference sequence). V was clipped by 6 bases and J by 0 bases; unmatched bases: 6. The CDR3 runs 15 residues. In nucleotides, the CDR3 is TGCAGTGCCACTGGGACTAGCGGAAACCAAGAGACCCAGTACTTC. Its protein product is CSATGTSGNQETQYF.

The chain links TRBV20-1 to TRBJ2-5; TRBD2 matches 10 bases. This CDR3 is 14 amino acids long. Germline V gene data show CDR1 as DFQATT and CDR2 as SNEGSKA (reference sequence). The V segment lost 6 bases and the J segment 5 bases; nucleotides outside the gene matches: 9. CDR3 sequence (DNA): TGCAGTGCCCGACTAGCGGGTCTAAGGGAGACCCAGTACTTC. Residues: CSARLAGLRETQYF.

This rearrangement joins TRBV19 to TRBJ1-5, with D possibly matching TRBD1 (5 bases). The CDR3 is 13 residues long. With 7 bases removed from V and 3 bases from J, the gap between germline ends came to 10 bases. Germline CDR1 and CDR2: LNHDA and SQIVND (reference sequence). The CDR3: CASNDRSNQPQHF. The CDR3 nucleotides are TGTGCCAGTAATGACAGATCCAATCAGCCCCAGCATTTT.

This clonotype was counted between two and nine times. The chain links TRBV11-3 to TRBJ2-7; TRBD1 aligns across 8 bases. The V gene's germline CDR1 is SGHNT and CDR2 YENEEA. This CDR3 has 15 residues. V was pared by 5 bases and J by 3 bases, with 9 bases of the junction left unmatched. In DNA form, the CDR3 reads TGTGCCAGCAGCCCTCAGTCAGGGGGCATCTACGAGCAGTACGTC. It specifies CASSPQSGGIYEQYV.

The sample holds a few counts of this clonotype. The rearrangement uses TRBV7-9 and TRBJ1-1; D not certain. This CDR3 has 14 amino acids. The V end was cut by 2 bases, the J end by 1 base, with 8 bases between. Germline CDR1 reads SEHNR; CDR2 reads FQNEAQ (reference sequence). DNA of the CDR3: TGTGCCAGCAGCTTACAGGCAGGGAACACTGAAGCTTTCTTT. This encodes CASSLQAGNTEAFF.

This clonotype occurred many times. The V gene is TRBV5-6, the J gene TRBJ2-3, with TRBD1 identical over 7 bases. V was pared by 2 bases and J by 0 bases, with 3 bases of the junction left unmatched. Germline values: CDR1 SGHDT, CDR2 YYEEEE. The CDR3 is 15 amino acids. CDR3 in amino acids: CASSLQGQSTDTQYF. CDR3 in DNA: TGTGCCAGCAGCTTACAGGGGCAGAGCACAGATACGCAGTATTTT.